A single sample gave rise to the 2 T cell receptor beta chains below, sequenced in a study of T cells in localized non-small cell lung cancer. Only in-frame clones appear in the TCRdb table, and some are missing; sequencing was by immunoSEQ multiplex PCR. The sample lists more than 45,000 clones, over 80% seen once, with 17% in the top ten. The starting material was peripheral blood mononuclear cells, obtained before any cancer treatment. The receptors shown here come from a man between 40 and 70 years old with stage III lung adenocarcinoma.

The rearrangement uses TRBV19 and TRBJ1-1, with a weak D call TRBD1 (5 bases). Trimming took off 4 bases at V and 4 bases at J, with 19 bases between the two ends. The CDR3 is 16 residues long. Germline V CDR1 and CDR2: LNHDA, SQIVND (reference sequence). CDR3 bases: TGTGCCAGTAGTAGCCTTTTAGGTCTCGGGGCCACTGAAGCTTTCTTT. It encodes CASSSLLGLGATEAFF.

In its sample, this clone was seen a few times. CDR3 protein: CASLRDSSYNEQFF. As DNA, the CDR3 is TGTGCCAGCTTAAGAGATAGCTCCTACAATGAGCAGTTCTTC. The rearrangement joins TRBV11-3 to TRBJ2-1; D is unclear. Germline CDR1 SGHNT, CDR2 YENEEA. The CDR3 loop spans 14 amino acids. V lost 8 bases and J 0 bases, leaving 11 bases between the germline ends. The variable domain in full, completed from reference TRBV11-3 and TRBJ2-1, reads EAGVVQSPRYKIIEKKQPVAFWCNPISGHNTLYWYLQNLGQGPELLIRYENEEAVDDSQLPKDRFSAERLKGVDSTLKIQPAELGDSAVYLCASLRDSSYNEQFFGPGTRLTVL.